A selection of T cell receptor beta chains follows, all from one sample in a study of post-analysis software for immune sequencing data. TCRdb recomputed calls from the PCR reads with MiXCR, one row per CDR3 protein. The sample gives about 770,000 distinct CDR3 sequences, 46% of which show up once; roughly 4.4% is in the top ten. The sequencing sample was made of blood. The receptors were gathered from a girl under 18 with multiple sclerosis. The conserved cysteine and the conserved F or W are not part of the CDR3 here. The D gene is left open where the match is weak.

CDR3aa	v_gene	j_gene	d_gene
ASSQAGTGSGYT	TRBV3-1	TRBJ1-2	TRBD1
SATQAGGDPYEQY	TRBV20-1	TRBJ2-7	TRBD2
SASVTNVGGQPTNYGYT	TRBV20-1	TRBJ1-2	-
ASQTAGDGETQY	TRBV6-5	-	TRBD2
ASSPPGREGYGYT	TRBV27	TRBJ1-2	-
SARANSFEQY	TRBV20-1	TRBJ2-7	-
SGGEGRSTSGSPYQETQY	TRBV29-1	TRBJ2-5	TRBD2
SAHRDRGNYGYT	TRBV20-1	TRBJ1-2	TRBD1
ASSSSYTDTQY	TRBV7-7	TRBJ2-3	-
ASSLSGSREPQH	TRBV27	TRBJ1-5	-
ASSEDGLGQETQY	TRBV2	TRBJ2-5	TRBD2
ASSYSGGLGQPQH	TRBV12-3/TRBV12-4	TRBJ1-5	-
ASSVELARELF	TRBV9	TRBJ2-2	TRBD2
ASSAGTSGRELPYEQY	TRBV13	TRBJ2-7	TRBD2
ASSVGQGAAMGTQY	TRBV6-1	TRBJ2-3	TRBD1
ASSWGGAGKNTEAF	TRBV12-3/TRBV12-4	TRBJ1-1	-
AERQGIRGEGLWCNYNEQF	TRBV27	TRBJ2-1	-
ASSSVGTEAF	TRBV7-9	TRBJ1-1	-
SASLAGQGTNEQF	TRBV20-1	TRBJ2-1	TRBD1
ASSFIEEGSQQY	TRBV5-1	TRBJ2-4	-
ASRGQLAKNIQY	TRBV12-3/TRBV12-4	TRBJ2-4	-
ASSAPGQGFTDTQY	TRBV9	TRBJ2-3	TRBD1
ASSRGGLARNIQY	TRBV27	TRBJ2-4	-
ASSPYGTPTDTQY	TRBV18	TRBJ2-3	-
SADPENTEAF	TRBV29-1	TRBJ1-1	-
SARVLDSGEQF	TRBV20-1	TRBJ2-1	-
AISEAAYQPQH	TRBV10-3	TRBJ1-5	-
ASSLAGSPLH	TRBV7-9	TRBJ1-6	-
ASSFSLASNNEQF	TRBV5-6	TRBJ2-1	-
ASSPGGGYEQY	TRBV9	TRBJ2-7	TRBD2
ASSLGGAGDSWNEQF	TRBV7-6	TRBJ2-1	TRBD2
ASTSGDSALYGQY	TRBV7-9	TRBJ2-5	-
ASSLMAGYGYT	TRBV27	TRBJ1-2	-
ASSLTITGPDIQY	TRBV13	TRBJ2-4	-
ASSLVSRAYEQY	TRBV7-9	TRBJ2-7	-
ASSRTPLANYGYT	TRBV12-3/TRBV12-4	TRBJ1-2	-
ASSSDGGGSQPQH	TRBV9	TRBJ1-5	-
ASSLSGSYNEQF	TRBV7-9	TRBJ2-1	TRBD2
SASRQEGTEAF	TRBV20-1	TRBJ1-1	-
ASSAGPDRSPPH	TRBV11-2	TRBJ1-6	-
SVWTGSHEQY	TRBV29-1	TRBJ2-7	TRBD1
ASSVPIQGDQPQH	TRBV28	TRBJ1-5	TRBD1
ASSPRQGWAYEQY	TRBV4-3	TRBJ2-7	TRBD1
SVVAYSYNEQF	TRBV29-1	TRBJ2-1	-
SARDKAGGTYEQY	TRBV20-1	TRBJ2-7	TRBD2
ASSLNAWTSGSVGQETQY	TRBV4-2	TRBJ2-5	TRBD2
ASSYSGHGLYGYT	TRBV6-5	TRBJ1-2	-
ASSLYRGIVADTQY	TRBV7-8	TRBJ2-3	-
ASSTPDTDDNYGYT	TRBV7-9	TRBJ1-2	-
ASSPDRRNGYT	TRBV12-3/TRBV12-4	TRBJ1-2	-
ASSLDAGSGNEQF	TRBV12-3/TRBV12-4	TRBJ2-1	-
SVGVGSRYYNEQF	TRBV29-1	TRBJ2-1	-
ASINGGPFSYEQY	TRBV6-1	TRBJ2-7	-
ASSQETRQGRGYT	TRBV3-1	TRBJ1-2	TRBD1
ASSLWPTGGLYEQY	TRBV13	TRBJ2-7	TRBD1
ASSPPSGSLEQY	TRBV12-3/TRBV12-4	TRBJ2-5	TRBD2
ASSLRTGGGYEQY	TRBV12-3/TRBV12-4	TRBJ2-7	TRBD1
ASRTDRGPETQY	TRBV6-6	TRBJ2-5	TRBD1